The present TCR beta chain was sequenced within a study of OX40 agonist ivuxolimab in advanced cancers. Only in-frame clones appear in the TCRdb table, and some are missing; sequencing was by immunoSEQ multiplex PCR. The data show 65,000 to 85,000 clones, 85% seen once. Study findings and constraints: People who partly responded at 0.1-3.0 mg/kg had some of the least clonal expansion seen.

This clone was picked up one time. What it recognizes is unknown. V lost 6 bases to trimming and J lost 8 bases, with 13 bases between them. The CDR3 has 12 amino acids. Germline values: CDR1 MNHEY, CDR2 SVGAGI. V and J are TRBV6-5 and TRBJ1-1; D not certain. The specimen was CD4+ or CD8+ T cells sorted from blood, collected in a trial of the OX40 agonist ivuxolimab. The sequence came from an adult with an advanced solid tumor such as melanoma, head and neck, liver or kidney cancer. The CDR3 is CASSPSGIEAFF. In DNA form, the CDR3 reads TGTGCCAGCAGCCCGTCGGGGATAGAAGCTTTCTTT.